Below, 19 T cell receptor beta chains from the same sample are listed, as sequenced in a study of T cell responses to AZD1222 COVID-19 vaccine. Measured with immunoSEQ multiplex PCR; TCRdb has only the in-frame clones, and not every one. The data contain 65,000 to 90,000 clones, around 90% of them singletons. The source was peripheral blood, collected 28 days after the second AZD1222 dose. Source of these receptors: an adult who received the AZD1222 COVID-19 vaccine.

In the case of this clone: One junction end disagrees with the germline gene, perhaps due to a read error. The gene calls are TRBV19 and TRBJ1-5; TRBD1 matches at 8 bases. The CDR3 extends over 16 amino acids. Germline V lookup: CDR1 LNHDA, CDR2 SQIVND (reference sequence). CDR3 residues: CASQGQGKAEDHPQHF. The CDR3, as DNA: TGTGCCAGTCAAGGACAGGGAAAGGCCGAAGATCACCCCCAGCATTTT.

The CDR3 nucleotides read TGTGCCAGTACAGGGTACACTGAAGCTTTCTTT. Translating it yields CASTGYTEAFF. The chain links TRBV19 to TRBJ1-1; tentative D call: TRBD1 (5 bases). Trimming removed 7 bases from V and 3 bases from J, with 6 bases in between. CDR1 is LNHDA and CDR2 is SQIVND in the germline V gene (reference sequence). The CDR3 has 11 residues. The whole variable domain, filled in from reference TRBV19 and TRBJ1-1, reads DGGITQSPKYLFRKEGQNVTLSCEQNLNHDAMYWYRQDPGQGLRLIYYSQIVNDFQKGDIAEGYSVSREKKESFPLTVTSAQKNPTAFYLCASTGYTEAFFGQGTRLTVV.

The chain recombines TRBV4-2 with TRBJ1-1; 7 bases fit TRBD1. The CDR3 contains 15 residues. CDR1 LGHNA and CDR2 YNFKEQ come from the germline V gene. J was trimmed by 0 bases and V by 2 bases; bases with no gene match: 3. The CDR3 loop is CASSQRQGMNTEAFF. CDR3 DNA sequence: TGTGCCAGCAGCCAACGACAGGGAATGAACACTGAAGCTTTCTTT.

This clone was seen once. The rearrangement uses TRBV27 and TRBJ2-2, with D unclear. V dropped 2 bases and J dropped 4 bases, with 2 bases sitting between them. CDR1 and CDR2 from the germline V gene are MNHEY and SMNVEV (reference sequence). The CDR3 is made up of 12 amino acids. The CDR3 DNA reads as TGTGCCAGCAGTTTAGCCACCGGGGAGCTGTTTTTT. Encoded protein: CASSLATGELFF.

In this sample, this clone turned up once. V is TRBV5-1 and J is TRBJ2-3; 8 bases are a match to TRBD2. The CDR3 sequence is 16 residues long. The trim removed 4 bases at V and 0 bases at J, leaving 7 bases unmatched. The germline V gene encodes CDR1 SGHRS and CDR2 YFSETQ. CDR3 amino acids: CASSLIAGSSTDTQYF. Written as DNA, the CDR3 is TGCGCCAGCAGCCTGATAGCGGGATCTAGCACAGATACGCAGTATTTT.

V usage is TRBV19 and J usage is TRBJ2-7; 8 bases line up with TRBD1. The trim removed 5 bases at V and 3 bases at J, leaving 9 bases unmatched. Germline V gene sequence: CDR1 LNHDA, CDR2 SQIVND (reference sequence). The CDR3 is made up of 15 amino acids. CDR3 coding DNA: TGTGCCAGTAGTCCTCCTGGGACAGGAGTCTACGAGCAGTACTTC. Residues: CASSPPGTGVYEQYF.

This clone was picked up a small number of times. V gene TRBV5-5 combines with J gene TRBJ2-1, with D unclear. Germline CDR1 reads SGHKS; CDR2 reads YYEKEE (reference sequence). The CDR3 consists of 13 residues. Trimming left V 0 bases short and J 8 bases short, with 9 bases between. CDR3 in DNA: TGTGCCAGCAGCTTGGTCGGTGCAGATGAGCAGTTCTTC. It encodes CASSLVGADEQFF.

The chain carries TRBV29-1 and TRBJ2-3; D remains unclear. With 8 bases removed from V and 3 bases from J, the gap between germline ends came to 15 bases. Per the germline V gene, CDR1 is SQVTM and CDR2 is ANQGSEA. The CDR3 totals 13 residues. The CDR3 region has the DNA TGCAGCACTCACACTATACTAACAGATACGCAGTATTTT. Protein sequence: CSTHTILTDTQYF.

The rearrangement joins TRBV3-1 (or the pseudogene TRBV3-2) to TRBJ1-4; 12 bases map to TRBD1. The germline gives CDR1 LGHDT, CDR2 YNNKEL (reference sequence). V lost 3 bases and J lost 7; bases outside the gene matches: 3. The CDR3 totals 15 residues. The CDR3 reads CASSQGQGAGEKLFF. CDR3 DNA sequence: TGTGCCAGCAGCCAGGGACAGGGGGCTGGTGAAAAACTGTTTTTT.

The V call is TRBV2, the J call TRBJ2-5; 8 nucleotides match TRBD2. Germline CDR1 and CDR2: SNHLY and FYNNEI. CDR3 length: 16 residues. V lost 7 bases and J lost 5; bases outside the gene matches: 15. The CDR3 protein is CASKGGLGPPRETQYF. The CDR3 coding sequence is TGTGCCAGCAAAGGGGGACTAGGCCCCCCCCGGGAGACCCAGTACTTC. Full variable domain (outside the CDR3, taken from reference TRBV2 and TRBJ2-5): EPEVTQTPSHQVTQMGQEVILRCVPISNHLYFYWYRQILGQKVEFLVSFYNNEISEKSEIFDDQFSVERPDGSNFTLKIRSTKLEDSAMYFCASKGGLGPPRETQYFGPGTRLLVL.

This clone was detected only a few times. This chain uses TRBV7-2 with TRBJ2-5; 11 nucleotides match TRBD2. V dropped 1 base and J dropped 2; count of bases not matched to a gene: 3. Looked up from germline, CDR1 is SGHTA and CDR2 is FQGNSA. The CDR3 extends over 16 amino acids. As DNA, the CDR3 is TGTGCCAGCAGCTTAGACACTAGCGGGAGACAAGAGACCCAGTACTTC. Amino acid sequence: CASSLDTSGRQETQYF.

DNA for the CDR3: TGTGCCAGTAGTATAGGAGGGGCAGGGTTCGGGCAGCCCCAGCATTTT. Translation: CASSIGGAGFGQPQHF. The V call is TRBV19, the J call TRBJ1-5; possibly TRBD1 for D (5 bases). CDR1 and CDR2 (germline): LNHDA, SQIVND (reference sequence). Between the trimmed V and J ends, which lost 1 base and 7 bases, there was a span of 17 bases. The length of the CDR3 is 16 residues. The full variable domain, rest sourced from reference TRBV19 and TRBJ1-5, is DGGITQSPKYLFRKEGQNVTLSCEQNLNHDAMYWYRQDPGQGLRLIYYSQIVNDFQKGDIAEGYSVSREKKESFPLTVTSAQKNPTAFYLCASSIGGAGFGQPQHFGDGTRLSIL.

In DNA, the CDR3 is TGTGCCAGTAGTGAGGCCCGGGACGTTCGGTCACCCCTCCACTTT. It yields the protein CASSEARDVRSPLHF. This sequence joins TRBV19 and TRBJ1-6; tentative D call: TRBD1 (5 bases). CDR1 and CDR2 (germline): LNHDA, SQIVND (reference sequence). The CDR3 extends over 15 amino acids. V shed 5 bases and J shed 10 bases, with 18 bases lying between them.

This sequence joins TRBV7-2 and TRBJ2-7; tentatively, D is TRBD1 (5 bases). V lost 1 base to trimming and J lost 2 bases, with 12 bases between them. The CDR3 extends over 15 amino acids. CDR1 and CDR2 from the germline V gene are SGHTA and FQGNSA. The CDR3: CASSLGGPPAYEQYF. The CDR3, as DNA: TGTGCCAGCAGCTTAGGGGGCCCCCCCGCCTACGAGCAGTACTTC.

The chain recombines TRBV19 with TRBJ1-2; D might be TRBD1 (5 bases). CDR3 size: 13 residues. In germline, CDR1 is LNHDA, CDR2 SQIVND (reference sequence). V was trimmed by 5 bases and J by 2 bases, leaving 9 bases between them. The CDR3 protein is CASSPEGNYGYTF. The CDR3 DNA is TGTGCCAGTAGTCCCGAGGGGAACTATGGCTACACCTTC.

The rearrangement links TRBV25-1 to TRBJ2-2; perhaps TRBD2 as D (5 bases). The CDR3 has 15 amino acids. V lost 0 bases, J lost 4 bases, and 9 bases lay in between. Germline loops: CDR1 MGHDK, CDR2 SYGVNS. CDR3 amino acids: CASSEYGSGTGELFF. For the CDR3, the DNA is TGTGCCAGCAGTGAATATGGCAGCGGCACCGGGGAGCTGTTTTTT.

The CDR3 region is CASSSPSTGVGSYEQYF. The CDR3 DNA reads TGTGCCAGCAGTTCCCCATCGACAGGGGTGGGCTCCTACGAGCAGTACTTC. V is TRBV27 and J is TRBJ2-7; 8 bases align to TRBD1. CDR1 and CDR2 from the germline V gene are MNHEY and SMNVEV (reference sequence). This CDR3 comprises 17 residues. With 4 bases clipped from V and 0 bases from J, the junction kept 11 bases outside the gene matches.

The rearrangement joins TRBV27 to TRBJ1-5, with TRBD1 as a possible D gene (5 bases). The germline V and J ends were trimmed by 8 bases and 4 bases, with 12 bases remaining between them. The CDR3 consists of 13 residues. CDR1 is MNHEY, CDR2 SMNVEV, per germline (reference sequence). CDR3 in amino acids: CASSLRGNQPQHF. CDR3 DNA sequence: TGTGCCAGCTCCCTGAGGGGTAATCAGCCCCAGCATTTT.

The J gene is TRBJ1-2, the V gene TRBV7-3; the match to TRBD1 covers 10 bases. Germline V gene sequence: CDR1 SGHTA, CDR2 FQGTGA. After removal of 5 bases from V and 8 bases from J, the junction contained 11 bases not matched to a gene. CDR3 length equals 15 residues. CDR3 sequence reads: CASSKGQGIYEGYTF. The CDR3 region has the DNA TGTGCCAGCAGCAAGGGACAGGGGATTTATGAGGGCTACACCTTC.